The 9 T cell receptor beta chains below come from one sample, sequenced in a study of T cell repertoires in cytomegalovirus infection. A single record per CDR3 protein comes from TCRdb applying MiXCR to the reads. This sample has 200,000 to 300,000 distinct CDR3 sequences; approximately 9.1% occur once, and the top ten carry over 12%. The specimen sequenced was PBMCs. Every receptor here comes from a human donor in good health (CMV status not recorded). Some clones in this sample may be carry-over from other donors' samples.

This clonotype was detected a few times. The chain recombines TRBV12-3 or TRBV12-4 with TRBJ1-5; D may be TRBD1 (5 bases). Trimming cost V 3 bases and J 7 bases, with 13 bases left between them. CDR3 length equals 14 residues. CDR3 region: CASSLGGSRQPQHF. The CDR3 DNA follows: TGTGCCAGCAGTTTGGGGGGATCTCGGCAGCCCCAGCATTTT.

The table lists this clonotype with many counts. The junction shows a germline mismatch at one end, possibly a read error. V usage is TRBV19 and J usage is TRBJ2-1; 10 nucleotides line up with TRBD1. The CDR3 spans 16 residues. Germline V lookup: CDR1 LNHDA, CDR2 SQIVND (reference sequence). The CDR3 loop reads CASSSTGTGERFAELF. The CDR3 DNA is TGTGCCAGTAGTTCAACCGGGACAGGGGAGAGGTTCGCGGAGCTCTTC.

This clonotype has a count of ten or more. This chain connects TRBV7-7 to TRBJ2-7, with 9 nucleotides matching TRBD1. V lost 5 bases, J lost 0 bases, and 5 bases stayed unmatched. The germline gives CDR1 SSHAT, CDR2 FNYEAQ (reference sequence). This CDR3 has 15 amino acids. CDR3 nucleotide sequence: TGTGCCAGCAGCGAGGGACAGGGAAGCTCCTACGAGCAGTACTTC. The encoded protein is CASSEGQGSSYEQYF.

This clonotype has more than one count but fewer than ten. The chain combines TRBV5-5 with TRBJ2-2; 9 bases line up with TRBD2. The junction had 15 bases not matched to a gene; V was cut back by 7 bases and J by 8 bases. The germline V gene has CDR1 SGHKS and CDR2 YYEKEE (reference sequence). The CDR3 length is 16 residues. This CDR3 reads CASGSYGGGASGELFF. The CDR3 nucleotides are TGTGCCAGCGGCTCGTACGGCGGGGGGGCGAGTGGGGAGCTGTTTTTT.

In its sample, this clonotype was seen a few times. The rearrangement joins TRBV6-2 or TRBV6-3 to TRBJ2-1; D possibly corresponds to TRBD2 (5 bases). Per germline, CDR1 MNHEY and CDR2 SVGEGT. The CDR3 consists of 15 residues. Trimming took 8 bases from V and 5 from J, leaving 19 bases between them. For the CDR3, the DNA is TGTGCCAGCGGTGGACTCGGGATCTCGAACAATGAGCAGTTCTTC. Its protein is CASGGLGISNNEQFF.

This clonotype was seen ten or more times. This sequence joins TRBV6-5 and TRBJ2-7, with TRBD2 matching 13 bases. The J segment lost 1 base and the V segment lost 2 bases, leaving 5 bases of the junction unmatched. The CDR3 has 17 residues. Germline CDR1 is MNHEY and CDR2 is SVGAGI. The CDR3 spells CASSYGGLAGESYEQYF. The CDR3 DNA sequence: TGTGCCAGCAGTTACGGCGGACTAGCGGGAGAATCCTACGAGCAGTACTTC.

This clonotype was picked up many times. V gene TRBV11-2 combines with J gene TRBJ2-3; possible D gene TRBD1, 7 bases. The V gene's germline CDR1 is SGHAT and CDR2 FQNNGV. V lost 5 bases to trimming and J lost 7 bases, with 28 bases between them. CDR3 length equals 18 residues. CDR3 in amino acids: CASSPGLQEGARMNTQYF. The CDR3 DNA is TGTGCCAGCAGCCCGGGCCTACAGGAGGGGGCGCGTATGAATACGCAGTATTTT.

This clonotype was observed many times. The chain carries TRBV7-2 and TRBJ2-7; D is possibly TRBD1 or TRBD2 (5 bases each). Germline V gene data show CDR1 as SGHTA and CDR2 as FQGNSA. The ends were cut back, 0 bases at V and 12 bases at J, with 15 bases in the middle. CDR3 size: 13 residues. CDR3 coding DNA: TGTGCCAGCAGCTTAGCATACCGGGACCGTTGGTACTTC. Encoded protein: CASSLAYRDRWYF.

The sample holds many counts of this clonotype. The genes are TRBV7-2 and TRBJ2-3; TRBD2 is a possible D gene (5 bases). CDR3 length: 16 residues. V was pared by 5 bases and J by 0 bases, with 15 bases between. Germline lookup yields CDR1 SGHTA and CDR2 FQGNSA. CDR3 bases: TGTGCCAGCAGCCCCTTCGGAGGAACTAGCACAGATACGCAGTATTTT. Translating gives CASSPFGGTSTDTQYF.